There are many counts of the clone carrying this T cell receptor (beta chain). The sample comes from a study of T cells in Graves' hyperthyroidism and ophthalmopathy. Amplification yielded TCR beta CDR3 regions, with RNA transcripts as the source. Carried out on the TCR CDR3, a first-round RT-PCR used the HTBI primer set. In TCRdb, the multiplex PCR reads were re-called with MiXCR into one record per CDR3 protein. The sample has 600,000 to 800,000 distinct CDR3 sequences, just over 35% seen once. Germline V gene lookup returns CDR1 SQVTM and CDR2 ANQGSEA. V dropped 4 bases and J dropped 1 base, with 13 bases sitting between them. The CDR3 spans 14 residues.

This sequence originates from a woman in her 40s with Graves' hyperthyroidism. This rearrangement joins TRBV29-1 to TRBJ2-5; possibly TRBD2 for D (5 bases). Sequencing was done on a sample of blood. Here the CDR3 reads CSVVYEGSQETQYF. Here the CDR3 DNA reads TGCAGCGTTGTTTACGAGGGCAGCCAAGAGACCCAGTACTTC.